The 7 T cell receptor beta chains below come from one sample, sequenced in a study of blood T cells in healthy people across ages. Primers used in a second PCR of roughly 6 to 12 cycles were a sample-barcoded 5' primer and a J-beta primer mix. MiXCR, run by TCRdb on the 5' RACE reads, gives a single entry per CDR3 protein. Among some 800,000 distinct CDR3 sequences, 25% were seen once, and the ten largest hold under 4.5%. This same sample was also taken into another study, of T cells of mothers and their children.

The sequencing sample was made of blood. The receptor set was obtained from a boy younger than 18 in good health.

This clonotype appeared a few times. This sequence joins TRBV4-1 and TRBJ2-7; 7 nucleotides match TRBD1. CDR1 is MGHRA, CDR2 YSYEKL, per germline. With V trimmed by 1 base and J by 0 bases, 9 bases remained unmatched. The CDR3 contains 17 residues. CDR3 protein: CASSQGVLGGPSYEQYF. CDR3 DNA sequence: TGCGCCAGCAGCCAAGGGGTTTTAGGGGGCCCCTCCTACGAGCAGTACTTC.

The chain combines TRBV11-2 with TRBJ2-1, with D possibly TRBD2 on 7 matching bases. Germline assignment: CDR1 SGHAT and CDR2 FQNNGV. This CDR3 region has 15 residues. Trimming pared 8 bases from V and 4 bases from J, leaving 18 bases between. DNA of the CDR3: TGTGCCAGCGGCTCCACAGGGAGGGCATACAATGAGCAGTTCTTC. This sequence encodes CASGSTGRAYNEQFF.

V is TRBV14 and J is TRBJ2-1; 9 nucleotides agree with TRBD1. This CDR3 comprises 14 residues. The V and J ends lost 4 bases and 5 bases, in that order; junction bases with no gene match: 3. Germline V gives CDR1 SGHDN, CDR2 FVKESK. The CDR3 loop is CASSPWTGDNEQFF. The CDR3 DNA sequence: TGTGCCAGCAGCCCCTGGACAGGGGACAATGAGCAGTTCTTC.

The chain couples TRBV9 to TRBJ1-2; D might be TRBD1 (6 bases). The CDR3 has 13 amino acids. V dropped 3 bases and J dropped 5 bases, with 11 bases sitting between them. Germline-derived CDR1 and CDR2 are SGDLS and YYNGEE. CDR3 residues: CASSARDKYGYTF. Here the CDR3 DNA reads TGTGCCAGCAGCGCCCGGGACAAATATGGCTACACCTTC.

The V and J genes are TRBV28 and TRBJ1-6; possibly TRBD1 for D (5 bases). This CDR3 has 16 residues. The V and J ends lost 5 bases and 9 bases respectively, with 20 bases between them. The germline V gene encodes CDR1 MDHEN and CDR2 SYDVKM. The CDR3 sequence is CASSEGALGSRSPLHF. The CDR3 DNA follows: TGTGCCAGCAGTGAAGGGGCCCTAGGTAGCCGTTCACCCCTCCACTTT.

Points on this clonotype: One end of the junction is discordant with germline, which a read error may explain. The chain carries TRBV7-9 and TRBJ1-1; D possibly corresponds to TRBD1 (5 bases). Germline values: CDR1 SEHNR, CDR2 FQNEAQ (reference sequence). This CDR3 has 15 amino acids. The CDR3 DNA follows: TGTGCCAGCAGCCCCCGTTCGGAGGGGAACACTGAAGCCTTCTTT. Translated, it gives CASSPRSEGNTEAFF.

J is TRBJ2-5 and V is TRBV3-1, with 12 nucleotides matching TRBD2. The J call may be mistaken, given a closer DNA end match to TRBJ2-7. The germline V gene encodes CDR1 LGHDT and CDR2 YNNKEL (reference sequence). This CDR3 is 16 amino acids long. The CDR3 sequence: CASSQELTSGSPEQYF. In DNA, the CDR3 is TGTGCCAGCAGCCAAGAATTGACTAGCGGGAGCCCCGAGCAGTACTTC.